The source of this T cell receptor (beta chain) is a study of blood T cells in healthy people across ages. Through a sample-barcoded 5' primer and a J-beta primer mix, a second PCR was run for roughly 6 to 12 cycles. TCRdb re-analysed the 5' RACE reads in MiXCR, keeping a single row per CDR3 protein. The table lists around 800,000 distinct CDR3 sequences, less than 70% of them singletons. V gave up 2 bases and J gave up 11 bases, with 24 bases separating them. This CDR3 comprises 15 residues. CDR1 and CDR2 from the germline V gene are SQVTM and ANQGSEA. The receptor's source is a man at least 80 years old in good health. The chain recombines TRBV29-1 with TRBJ2-5, with D maybe TRBD1 (6 bases). Sequencing used blood. The CDR3 spells CSVEPGADLYNEQYF. As DNA, the CDR3 is TGCAGCGTTGAACCAGGGGCAGATCTTTACAATGAGCAGTACTTC.